The next 10 T cell receptor beta chains were all read from a single sample in a study of blood T cell repertoires in COVID-19 (dated by TCRdb to 2020 to 2022). The library came from the immunoSEQ multiplex PCR assay. TCRdb provides this immuneACCESS table in a form limited to in-frame rearrangements. Some clones are lacking; in checked studies, under half of them reflect an unresolved V gene, and why the rest are absent is not known. The sample profile shows 26,000 or so clones; about 83% of them were found once. The ten largest clones take up roughly 15% of the sample. Sequencing input: peripheral blood. These receptors were collected from a human donor in a cohort sampled during active COVID-19.

This chain's CDR3 is CASSEAWLGNTIYF. CDR3 nucleotides: TGTGCCAGCAGTGAAGCTTGGCTTGGAAACACCATATATTTT. The chain has TRBV2 and TRBJ1-3; D is ambiguous. Trimming took 0 bases from V and 3 from J, leaving 6 bases between them. This CDR3 has 14 residues. CDR1 is SNHLY and CDR2 is FYNNEI in the germline V gene.

The CDR3 region has the DNA TGTGCCAGCAGTTACACAGGGGAACTCTACGAGCAGTACTTC. Translation gives CASSYTGELYEQYF. The V and J genes are TRBV6-5 and TRBJ2-7; 7 nucleotides agree with TRBD1. Trimming cost V 2 bases and J 3 bases; bases outside gene matches: 4. Germline-derived CDR1 and CDR2 are MNHEY and SVGAGI. This CDR3 contains 14 residues.

The chain joins TRBV7-3 to TRBJ2-5, with TRBD1 matching 8 bases. The germline V gene has CDR1 SGHTA and CDR2 FQGTGA. J was trimmed by 5 bases and V by 3 bases; bases with no gene match: 8. The CDR3 sequence is 15 residues long. The CDR3 DNA sequence: TGTGCCAGCAGCTTCCAGACAGGGGCGAGGGAGACCCAGTACTTC. Translated, it gives CASSFQTGARETQYF.

The CDR3 bases are TGTGCCAGAAGCTTGGCCGGCTCTGGAAACACCATATATTTT. It is translated as CARSLAGSGNTIYF. The V and J genes are TRBV5-3 and TRBJ1-3, with D uncertain. TRBV5-3 is placed among ORFs of uncertain function. The CDR3 is 14 residues long. Trimming shortened V by 0 bases and J by 0 bases, and 4 bases separated the two germline ends.

The rearrangement joins TRBV7-9 to TRBJ2-7; maybe TRBD2 (5 bases). Germline V CDR1 and CDR2: SEHNR, FQNEAQ (reference sequence). Trimming took off 0 bases at V and 7 bases at J, with 7 bases between the two ends. The CDR3 covers 12 residues. This CDR3 is CASSLASGEQYF. The CDR3 DNA reads as TGTGCCAGCAGCTTAGCGTCGGGGGAGCAGTACTTC.

The CDR3 nucleotides read TGTGCCAGCAGTTTCACAGGGGGCATGGACACTGAAGCTTTCTTT. Translation gives CASSFTGGMDTEAFF. The chain has TRBV27 and TRBJ1-1, with 9 bases that match TRBD1. The CDR3 covers 15 residues. Germline assignment: CDR1 MNHEY and CDR2 SMNVEV (reference sequence). V trimming: 3 bases; J trimming: 3 bases; junction bases outside the gene matches: 5.

The chain carries TRBV28 and TRBJ2-7; D not resolved. V lost 6 bases, J lost 0 bases, and 9 bases lay in between. CDR1 and CDR2 from the germline V gene are MDHEN and SYDVKM. CDR3 length: 13 amino acids. Written as DNA, the CDR3 is TGTGCCAGCAGGTTGGTCAGCTCCTACGAGCAGTACTTC. This sequence encodes CASRLVSSYEQYF.

This clone was detected once. The chain joins TRBV27 to TRBJ1-5; 9 nucleotides line up with TRBD1. In germline, CDR1 is MNHEY, CDR2 SMNVEV (reference sequence). The trim removed 5 bases at V and 3 bases at J, leaving 5 bases unmatched. The CDR3 is made up of 15 amino acids. The CDR3 loop reads CASSHRGLINQPQHF. The CDR3 coding sequence is TGTGCCAGCAGTCACAGGGGGCTGATCAATCAGCCCCAGCATTTT.

The chain uses TRBV4-2 and TRBJ1-4; D is ambiguous. V lost 4 bases to trimming and J lost 0 bases, with 9 bases between them. This CDR3 contains 15 residues. CDR1 is LGHNA, CDR2 YNFKEQ, per germline. The CDR3, as DNA: TGTGCCAGCAGCCGGCTCGATCCAACTAATGAAAAACTGTTTTTT. Translated, it gives CASSRLDPTNEKLFF.

Worth noting for this clone: Other DNA sequences of this sample code for an identical CDR3. The DNA for the CDR3 is TGTGCCAGCAGCTGGACAGGAAGCTCCTACGAGCAGTACTTC. Translation: CASSWTGSSYEQYF. The chain recombines TRBV7-9 with TRBJ2-7; 7 bases align to TRBD1. The germline V gene has CDR1 SEHNR and CDR2 FQNEAQ (reference sequence). V lost 4 bases and J lost 0; bases outside the gene matches: 3. The CDR3 contains 14 residues.